The clone carrying this T cell receptor (beta chain) was counted between two and nine times. The antigen is undetermined. These data come from a study of T cells in Graves' hyperthyroidism and ophthalmopathy. Study outcomes and limitations: Most clonotypes expanded in the thyroid (above 0.001) were also present in blood.

Investigators excluded patients with uncontrolled infection, other autoimmune disease, pregnancy or lactation. PBMCs came from 10 ml fresh peripheral blood. The CDR3 regions of TCR beta were amplified from RNA transcripts. RT-PCR in the first round (using the HTBI primer set) targeted the TCR CDR3. MiXCR, applied by TCRdb to the multiplex PCR reads, yields one record per CDR3 protein. The table shows a few hundred thousand distinct CDR3 sequences, with around a sixth occurring only once. Germline V gene data show CDR1 as MNHEY and CDR2 as SVGAGI. Trimming took 4 bases from V and 6 from J; bases not matched to a gene: 8. The CDR3 contains 14 residues.

The chain has TRBV6-5 and TRBJ2-5; 7 bases align to TRBD1. The sequence was collected from a woman younger than 45 with Graves' hyperthyroidism. Material: blood. The CDR3 loop is CASSFRTGAKTQYF. The CDR3 DNA reads as TGTGCCAGCAGTTTCCGGACAGGCGCAAAGACCCAGTACTTC.